The rows below give T cell receptor beta chains drawn from one sample of a study of T-cell reconstitution after alpha-beta-depleted transplantation in children. TCRdb re-derived calls from the PCR reads in MiXCR, one entry per CDR3 protein. The data show some 440,000 distinct CDR3 sequences, roughly 15% seen once. Specimen: PBMCs, mostly from graft donor cells, collected 360 days after TCRalphabeta/CD19-depleted stem cell transplant. These receptors all stem from a boy under two years old who had a stem cell transplant for Wiskott-Aldrich syndrome, so the T cells may come from the graft donor. Both conserved end residues are part of each CDR3. The D gene is left open where the match is weak. Some rows have no size entry. The others give once, few or many, or a class for an expanded clone.

>TRBD1|-|TRBJ1-5|TRBV4-1
TGCGCCAGCAGCCAACAGGGGGCGCGGGGCAATCAGCCCCAGCATTTT
CASSQQGARGNQPQHF
>TRBD2|many|TRBJ2-7|TRBV25-1
TGTGCCAGCAGTGAACTGGGACTAGCGGGAGGCGAGCAGTACTTC
CASSELGLAGGEQYF
>TRBD1|-|TRBJ2-5|TRBV5-1
TGCGCCAGCACTCCGGGACAGGGGCCCCGTCAAGAGACCCAGTACTTC
CASTPGQGPRQETQYF
>-|many|TRBJ2-4|TRBV21-1
TGTGCCAGCAGCACCCCGGACGTGAATGGGAACATTCAGTACTTC
CASSTPDVNGNIQYF
>-|few|TRBJ2-3|TRBV7-6
TGTGCCAGCAGCTTAGAATGGGGGTTGCCTACAGATACGCAGTATTTT
CASSLEWGLPTDTQYF
>-|few|TRBJ2-7|TRBV7-9
TGTGCCAGCAGCCGACAGCCATTTTACTACGAGCAGTACTTC
CASSRQPFYYEQYF
>TRBD1|-|TRBJ2-3|TRBV20-1
TGCAGTGCTTCAGACAGGGGGCACACGCAGTATTTT
CSASDRGHTQYF
>-|-|TRBJ1-1|TRBV4-1
TGCGCCAGCAGCCAAGATAACAGGGTAATAGCTTTCTTT
CASSQDNRVIAFF
>-|-|TRBJ2-4|TRBV12-3/TRBV12-4
TGTGCCAGCAGCTCCCAAGGGGTCCTCAAAAACATTCAGTACTTC
CASSSQGVLKNIQYF
>-|-|TRBJ2-2|TRBV11-2
TGTGCCAGCAGCTCAGGTGCGAGGCTACTCAACACCGGGGAGCTGTTTTTT
CASSSGARLLNTGELFF
>-|few|TRBJ2-5|TRBV7-2
TGTGCCAGCAGCCCACTAAGGAGGGGGGACAGTAGGACCCAGTACTTC
CASSPLRRGDSRTQYF
>-|-|TRBJ2-3|TRBV4-1
TGCGCCAGCAGCCAAGCCTACAGGGATGCAGATACGCAGTATTTT
CASSQAYRDADTQYF
>-|few|TRBJ1-2|TRBV13
TGTGCCAGCAGCTTAATGGGGGACTATGGCTACACCTTC
CASSLMGDYGYTF
>-|-|TRBJ2-4|TRBV7-9
TGTGCCAGCAGCAGAGATCCTTCCCGCAAAAACATTCAGTACTTC
CASSRDPSRKNIQYF
>TRBD1|few|TRBJ2-7|TRBV6-1
TGTGCCAGCAGACCCGGACAGGGGAAGTTGTACGAGCAGTACTTC
CASRPGQGKLYEQYF
>-|-|TRBJ2-7|TRBV29-1
TGCAGCGTTGAAGAGGCAGGGCACTACGAGCAGTACTTC
CSVEEAGHYEQYF
>-|-|TRBJ2-3|TRBV28
TGTGCCAGCAGTTCCTACTTTACCTCTAGCACAGATACGCAGTATTTT
CASSSYFTSSTDTQYF
>TRBD2|-|TRBJ2-1|TRBV5-1
TGCGCCAGCAGCTTGTGGGGACTAGGGACCGATGAGCAGTTCTTC
CASSLWGLGTDEQFF
>-|-|TRBJ2-2|TRBV5-1
TGCGCCAGCAGCTTGTGGATCGCTGGCACCGGGGAGCTGTTTTTT
CASSLWIAGTGELFF
>-|-|TRBJ2-1|TRBV4-2
TGTGCCAGCAGCCAAGCACGAGGGGGGGCATGGAGCTCCTACAATGAGCAGTTCTTC
CASSQARGGAWSSYNEQFF
>-|-|TRBJ2-1|TRBV18
TGTGCCAGCTCACCGTCGAGCTCCTACAATGAGCAGTTCTTC
CASSPSSSYNEQFF
>TRBD2|-|TRBJ2-1|TRBV11-3
TGTGCCAGCAGCCCGTTAGCGGGGGGGGCTTTCTACAATGAGCAGTTCTTC
CASSPLAGGAFYNEQFF
>TRBD1|-|TRBJ1-6|TRBV6-5
TGTGCCAGCAGCGGACAGGGGGCTTATTCACCCCTCCACTTT
CASSGQGAYSPLHF
>-|few|TRBJ2-5|TRBV28
TGTGCCAGCAGTTTGCGACAGGACCACCAAGAGACCCAGTACTTC
CASSLRQDHQETQYF
>-|-|TRBJ2-2|TRBV29-1
TGCAGCGTTGAAGTGGGGCGGAGCAACACCGGGGAGCTGTTTTTT
CSVEVGRSNTGELFF
>-|-|TRBJ1-1|TRBV27
TGTGCCAGCAGGGACCGGCGATACGAAGCTTTCTTT
CASRDRRYEAFF
>TRBD2|few|TRBJ2-7|TRBV12-3/TRBV12-4
TGTGCCAGCAGTTTAACTGGGACTAGCGGGACCGAGCAGTACTTC
CASSLTGTSGTEQYF
>-|few|TRBJ2-2|TRBV6-5
TGTGCCAGCAGCAACGCAGGCCCTAACACCGGGGAGCTGTTTTTT
CASSNAGPNTGELFF
>TRBD2|-|TRBJ2-5|TRBV7-2
TGTGCCAGCAGCTTAGTGGGGGGGGTTGGAGAGACCCAGTACTTC
CASSLVGGVGETQYF
>TRBD2|-|TRBJ2-1|TRBV7-9
TGTGCCAGCAGCTTAGATCTGACTAGCGGCAATGAGCAGTTCTTC
CASSLDLTSGNEQFF
>-|few|TRBJ2-5|TRBV29-1
TGCAGCGTTGCTAGTCCGGAGACCCAGTACTTC
CSVASPETQYF
>-|-|TRBJ2-7|TRBV14
TGTGCCAGCAGCCGCCGTGCGGGGAGAGGCTCCTACGAGCAGTACTTC
CASSRRAGRGSYEQYF
>-|-|TRBJ1-4|TRBV4-2
TGTGCCAGCAGCCAAGTTCCGGGGGCCAGTCGTGAAAAACTGTTTTTT
CASSQVPGASREKLFF
>TRBD2|-|TRBJ2-7|TRBV7-9
TGTGCCAGCAGCTTAGCGGGAGGGGTTGTCTACGAGCAGTACTTC
CASSLAGGVVYEQYF
>TRBD2|-|TRBJ2-1|TRBV20-1
TGCAGTGCTAGAGATGCTAGCGGGAGGACGAGCTCCTACAATGAGCAGTTCTTC
CSARDASGRTSSYNEQFF
>-|few|TRBJ2-7|TRBV5-1
TGCGCCAGCAGCTGGGACGGGAGAGGGTACGAGCAGTACTTC
CASSWDGRGYEQYF
>-|many|TRBJ2-5|TRBV28
TGTGCCAGCAGTTTTACAGGGAGGGGAGAGACCCAGTACTTC
CASSFTGRGETQYF
>-|few|TRBJ2-1|TRBV29-1
TGCAGCGTTGGCTTCAGAGGGGCCTACAATGAGCAGTTCTTC
CSVGFRGAYNEQFF
>TRBD1|-|TRBJ2-3|TRBV20-1
TGCAGTGCTCCCGACAGGGGTTTTTACACAGATACGCAGTATTTT
CSAPDRGFYTDTQYF
>-|-|TRBJ2-2|TRBV5-1
TGCGCCAGCAGCTGGAGCGGGCTGAACACCGGGGAGCTGTTTTTT
CASSWSGLNTGELFF
>-|-|TRBJ1-1|TRBV2
TGTGCCAGAAAGGCCAGGTCAGGGATGACTGAAGCTTTCTTT
CARKARSGMTEAFF
>TRBD2|-|TRBJ2-1|TRBV29-1
TGCAGCGTCGTCGGGAGGGCCTACAATGAGCAGTTCTTC
CSVVGRAYNEQFF
>-|few|TRBJ2-1|TRBV20-1
TGCAGTGCTAGTAATTTATTCGCTGCCAATGAGCAGTTCTTC
CSASNLFAANEQFF
>TRBD2|many|TRBJ2-1|TRBV4-3
TGCGCCAGCAGCCAAGATGGGGGGGACCTCTGGGAGCAGTTCTTC
CASSQDGGDLWEQFF
>-|-|TRBJ2-7|TRBV5-6
TGTGCCAGCAGCTTGGCCCAGGCTAGCGTTCTCTACGAGCAGTACTTC
CASSLAQASVLYEQYF
>-|few|TRBJ2-7|TRBV11-2
TGTGCCAGCAGCTTGGGGCAGGACGAGCAGTACTTC
CASSLGQDEQYF
>-|few|TRBJ2-2|TRBV24-1
TGTGCCACCAGTGATTTCCGCACCGGGACCCCCCGAGGAACCGGGGAGCTGTTTTTT
CATSDFRTGTPRGTGELFF
>TRBD1|-|TRBJ2-7|TRBV5-1
TGCGCCAGCAGCTGGGACAGGGGAATAAGCTACGAGCAGTACTTC
CASSWDRGISYEQYF
>TRBD1|-|TRBJ1-4|TRBV24-1
TGTGCCACCAGTGACCCACAGGGGGCAGGAGAAAAACTGTTTTTT
CATSDPQGAGEKLFF
>-|-|TRBJ1-1|TRBV6-2/TRBV6-3
TGTGCCAGCAGTTCACCCTCCCGCGGGGGGAATGGAGCTTTCTTT
CASSSPSRGGNGAFF
>-|-|TRBJ2-1|TRBV5-1
TGCGCCAGCAGCTTGCAACTTCACTCCTACAATGAGCAGTTCTTC
CASSLQLHSYNEQFF
>-|-|TRBJ2-1|TRBV29-1
TGCAGCGTTGAGTCGAGCGGGTACGGTGAGCAGTTCTTC
CSVESSGYGEQFF
>-|few|TRBJ1-5|TRBV2
TGTGCCAGCACCGGGGGGGGAAGGGGCCCCCAGCATTTT
CASTGGGRGPQHF
>TRBD2|few|TRBJ2-7|TRBV4-1
TGCGCCAGCAGCCCTAGGACTAGCGCCGCCTACGAGCAGTACTTC
CASSPRTSAAYEQYF
>TRBD2|-|TRBJ2-1|TRBV12-3/TRBV12-4
TGTGCCAGCAGCTCTAGCGGGAGCAATGAGCAGTTCTTC
CASSSSGSNEQFF
>-|-|TRBJ1-4|TRBV5-1
TGCGCCAGCAGCTTGGACTGGACTAATGAAAAACTGTTTTTT
CASSLDWTNEKLFF
>-|many|TRBJ1-6|TRBV6-2/TRBV6-3
TGTGCCAGCACCCTCAGAGGGAATTCACCCCTCCACTTT
CASTLRGNSPLHF
>TRBD1|-|TRBJ2-2|TRBV24-1
TGTGCCACCAGTGATTTGAGACAGGGCGGGACCGGGGAGCTGTTTTTT
CATSDLRQGGTGELFF
>TRBD1|many|TRBJ1-5|TRBV6-5
TGTGCCAGCAGTTATGGGGACAGGAGTCAGCCCCAGCATTTT
CASSYGDRSQPQHF